A single T cell receptor beta chain is shown here with its context. This clone was seen a few times. The clone's antigen remains unknown. No qualities accompany the bases; no much larger clone lies one base away. The data derive from a study of follicular helper T cells after annual influenza vaccination (dated by TCRdb to about 2017). Study-wide context: After each seasonal influenza vaccination, blood samples were collected on days 0, 7 and 28. To study recall of cTfh clones, some subjects were followed across successive annual vaccinations spanning the 2013-2014, 2014-2015 and 2015-2016 seasons. One week after vaccination, a second recruited cohort of approximately 11 subjects (Table S1) displayed a similar ICOS+CD38+ cTfh response. Multi-year samples were available for six subjects, with four spanning two vaccination seasons and two spanning three seasons. The 2015 samples were processed right after collection, while the 2013-2014 samples were cryopreserved. Study-wide conclusions, independent of this receptor: ICOS+CD38+ cTfh clonality correlated with the frequency of that population, and its change correlated with the change in circulating plasmablast frequency. Day 7 ICOS+CD38+ clones were most often found later in ICOS-CD38- cTfh, suggesting that subset may serve as a memory reservoir. Successive annual vaccinations recalled a recurrent oligoclonal ICOS+CD38+ cTfh response that contained tetramer and AIM influenza-specific clonotypes. Only roughly 9-20% of analyzed cells yielded productive TCRB sequences, so sampling of rare clonotypes was not possible.

What this sample's time point label stands for: 2014-2015 season, pre-vaccination. Adults received seasonal inactivated influenza vaccine (Fluvarix), and TCRB sequencing tracked sorted blood CD4 subsets before and after vaccination. To be eligible, subjects had to live in the community and must not have received influenza vaccine in the previous 6 months. Exclusions included influenza vaccine contraindications, substance abuse, HIV/AIDS, active malignancy, immunomodulatory medication and active illness such as respiratory infection. Between 40 and 100 mL of blood was sampled per time point. Non-naive CD4+CXCR5+PD-1+ cells were defined as circulating Tfh and were sorted into two fractions, ICOS+CD38+ and ICOS-CD38-. Either Ficoll-Paque PLUS or SepMate separation was used to isolate PBMC. Before DNA extraction, cell subsets were sorted from PBMC on a BD FACS Aria. According to the germline V gene, CDR1 reads SNHLY and CDR2 reads FYNNEI. From cysteine to phenylalanine, the CDR3 is 14 amino acids long. The entry retains the CDR3 DNA only, 42 bases that are in frame from base 1. The V end gives up 5 bases and the J end 6 bases, leaving 10 bases in the junction not matched to a gene.

The library was made by the immunoSEQ multiplex PCR assay. Adaptive Biotechnologies handled the TCRB amplification, library preparation, sequencing and preliminary bioinformatics at Survey level resolution. For TCRB sequencing, genomic DNA from sorted cTfh populations was amplified by multiplex PCR. The source study handled its data this way. Clonality was computed in R as 1 minus normalized Shannon entropy; the Gini index was calculated with the R package ineq. Overlap score was the summed counts of shared sequences divided by total counts of all sequences in both compared samples. Significance of shared clonotypes was assessed by Fisher's exact test, with a theoretical repertoire of 10^7 TCRB sequences assumed. In TCRdb, the immuneACCESS table is reduced to in-frame sequences with V and J assigned. These tables do not hold every clone; where another copy was compared, an unresolved V gene accounts for under half, and the others remain unexplained. Clone size and the V and J calls come from that table; the DNA yielded D and trimming. The sample contains about 2,700 clones, more than 60% of them found a single time. Around 1.6% of the sample lies in the top ten.

The receptor chain draws on TRBV2 and TRBJ2-7, with TRBD1 matching 7 junction bases. Sequenced here: CXCR5+ CD38- circulating T follicular helper cells from blood, sampled on the day of influenza vaccination. The sample's cell subset or site, from its label and the paper: circulating Tfh, non-naive CD4+CXCR5+PD-1+ (ICOS+CD38+ or ICOS-CD38-). The sequence was collected from an adult who received the influenza vaccine. The sequence in DNA is TGTGCCAGCAGTCGACAGGGCAGGCGGGCCGAGCAGTACTTC. The resulting protein is CASSRQGRRAEQYF.